The 20 T cell receptor beta chains listed next were all sequenced from one sample in a study of shared clonotypes between healthy human individuals. Here immunoSEQ multiplex PCR was the method, and the copy in TCRdb shows in-frame clones only, minus some. The data contain about half a million clones, over 70% of them singletons. The material sequenced was PBMCs. Source of these receptors: a woman aged 40-49 years in good health. Some clones in this sample may be carry-over from other donors' samples.

CDR3 sequence: CASSERAAGETQYF. DNA of the CDR3: TGCGCCAGCAGTGAAAGGGCTGCTGGAGAGACCCAGTACTTC. The chain couples TRBV10-1 to TRBJ2-5, with D uncertain. The germline CDR1 and CDR2 sequences are WNHNN and SYGVQD (reference sequence). This CDR3 is 14 amino acids long. V was shortened by 3 bases and J by 4 bases, with 12 bases between the two germline ends.

V gene TRBV10-1 combines with J gene TRBJ2-1; D gene uncertain. Germline V gene sequence: CDR1 WNHNN, CDR2 SYGVQD (reference sequence). Trimming left V 5 bases short and J 7 bases short, with 15 bases between. The CDR3 sequence is 14 residues long. The CDR3 DNA sequence: TGCGCCAGCAGTAAGGAGTCAGTGGGGAATGAGCAGTTCTTC. Translation gives CASSKESVGNEQFF.

Concerning this clone itself: A read error may be the cause here, since a much bigger clone is one base away. The chain joins TRBV6-4 to TRBJ2-1; no firm D call. This CDR3 contains 15 residues. V was shortened by 3 bases and J by 8 bases, with 17 bases between the two germline ends. CDR1 is MRHNA, CDR2 SNTAGT, per germline. The CDR3 region has the DNA TGTGCCAGCAGTGAATGGGTCGGGTGTCGCTATGAGCAGTTCTTC. Translation: CASSEWVGCRYEQFF.

A note on this clone: A much larger clone differs by one base, so this may be a read error. The chain carries TRBV7-6 and TRBJ2-7, with D possibly being TRBD1 or TRBD2 (5 bases each). Germline CDR1 and CDR2: SGHVS and FNYEAQ. This CDR3 spans 14 amino acids. V lost 5 bases and J lost 3, with 14 bases in between. The CDR3 sequence is CASSPMQGDYEQYF. As DNA, the CDR3 is TGTGCCAGCAGCCCTATGCAGGGAGACTACGAGCAGTACTTC.

This clone appeared many times. Additional DNA sequences in this sample encode the identical CDR3. The CDR3 is CASSQATSSGVADTQYF. CDR3 nucleotides: TGTGCCAGCAGCCAAGCGACTAGCTCGGGAGTGGCAGATACGCAGTATTTT. The chain links TRBV4-2 to TRBJ2-3, with TRBD2 matching 7 bases. The J segment lost 4 bases and the V segment lost 1 base, leaving 11 bases of the junction unmatched. The CDR3 runs to 17 residues. The germline CDR1 and CDR2 sequences are LGHNA and YNFKEQ.

The chain carries TRBV19 and TRBJ2-5, with 8 bases fitting TRBD1. The V segment lost 0 bases and the J segment 2 bases; nucleotides outside the gene matches: 8. The germline V gene encodes CDR1 LNHDA and CDR2 SQIVND (reference sequence). This CDR3 has 17 residues. CDR3 nucleotide sequence: TGTGCCAGTAGTATAGATCAGCAGGGGGCTTGGCAAGAGACCCAGTACTTC. This translates into CASSIDQQGAWQETQYF.

As to this clone: This same CDR3 is encoded by further DNA sequences in the sample. J is TRBJ1-5 and V is TRBV10-3, with TRBD1 matching over 7 bases. Germline values: CDR1 ENHRY, CDR2 SYGVKD. This CDR3 contains 15 residues. The trim removed 6 bases at V and 0 bases at J, leaving 5 bases unmatched. CDR3 amino acids: CAIRAGQNSNQPQHF. In DNA form, the CDR3 reads TGTGCCATCAGGGCGGGACAGAATAGCAATCAGCCCCAGCATTTT.

The rearrangement uses TRBV7-6 and TRBJ2-5; D is possibly TRBD2 (5 bases). The CDR3 is made up of 12 amino acids. Per the germline V gene, CDR1 is SGHVS and CDR2 is FNYEAQ. V was trimmed by 5 bases and J by 5 bases, leaving 9 bases between them. The CDR3 loop is CASSPTGETQYF. In DNA, the CDR3 is TGTGCCAGCAGCCCGACGGGGGAGACCCAGTACTTC.

This sequence joins TRBV29-1 and TRBJ2-7; possible D gene TRBD1, 6 bases. Germline CDR1 is SQVTM and CDR2 is ANQGSEA. V was trimmed by 7 bases and J by 9 bases, leaving 19 bases between them. The CDR3 sequence is 12 residues long. CDR3 sequence reads: CSALTGGGRQYF. The CDR3 DNA reads TGCAGCGCCCTGACAGGAGGCGGCCGGCAGTACTTC.

The gene calls are TRBV11-2 and TRBJ2-3, with 12 bases identical to TRBD2. Germline lookup yields CDR1 SGHAT and CDR2 FQNNGV. This CDR3 region has 16 residues. Unmatched junction bases numbered 12, after V lost 5 bases and J lost 9 bases. The CDR3 nucleotides are TGTGCCAGCAGCCAGACTAGCGGGAGAATGGAAGGAACGCAGTATTTT. It is translated as CASSQTSGRMEGTQYF.

The chain carries TRBV4-2 and TRBJ1-2; D is undetermined. This CDR3 contains 17 residues. The V gene lost 0 bases and the J gene lost 4 bases, with 18 bases spanning the gap. Looked up from germline, CDR1 is LGHNA and CDR2 is YNFKEQ. CDR3 sequence (DNA): TGTGCCAGCAGCCAAGAGTCTGACACCTCCCTTAGCTATGGCTACACCTTC. Protein product: CASSQESDTSLSYGYTF.

The chain has TRBV11-2 and TRBJ2-7; 7 nucleotides match TRBD1. V dropped 5 bases and J dropped 3; count of bases not matched to a gene: 7. This CDR3 spans 14 amino acids. Germline loops: CDR1 SGHAT, CDR2 FQNNGV. The CDR3 bases are TGTGCCAGCAGCCCGGTTCAGGGGGTCTACGAGCAGTACTTC. It is translated as CASSPVQGVYEQYF. Drawing the rest from reference TRBV11-2 and TRBJ2-7, the complete variable domain is EAGVAQSPRYKIIEKRQSVAFWCNPISGHATLYWYQQILGQGPKLLIQFQNNGVVDDSQLPKDRFSAERLKGVDSTLKIQPAKLEDSAVYLCASSPVQGVYEQYFGPGTRLTVT.

This clone was counted ten times or more. The J gene is TRBJ2-2, the V gene TRBV7-7; TRBD2 might be the D (5 bases). V was cut by 6 bases and J by 3 bases, with 11 bases left in between. The CDR3 has 14 amino acids. Germline V lookup: CDR1 SSHAT, CDR2 FNYEAQ (reference sequence). In nucleotides, the CDR3 is TGTGCCAGCAGTGAGAGGGTGGACACCGGGGAGCTGTTTTTT. This gives the protein CASSERVDTGELFF.

Notes on this clone: Given a far larger clone just one base away, this is likely a sequencing read error. The J gene is TRBJ2-1, the V gene TRBV2, with 7 bases that match TRBD2. The CDR3 consists of 14 residues. The V and J ends lost 8 bases and 5 bases, in that order; junction bases with no gene match: 9. Looked up from germline, CDR1 is SNHLY and CDR2 is FYNNEI. The CDR3 spells CASRAGAGHNEQFF. For the CDR3, the DNA is TGTGCCAGCCGGGCGGGAGCCGGCCACAATGAGCAGTTCTTC.

V and J are TRBV11-2 and TRBJ2-2, with 11 bases lining up with TRBD2. V lost 5 bases and J lost 5; bases outside the gene matches: 10. Germline loops: CDR1 SGHAT, CDR2 FQNNGV. The CDR3 consists of 17 residues. Written as DNA, the CDR3 is TGTGCCAGCAGCCGTACTAGCGGGAGCGGCGGGACCGGGGAGCTGTTTTTT. It yields the protein CASSRTSGSGGTGELFF.

This chain uses TRBV11-2 with TRBJ2-7; D is undetermined. Trimming took 5 bases from V and 2 from J, leaving 13 bases between them. CDR1 is SGHAT and CDR2 is FQNNGV in the germline V gene. This CDR3 has 14 residues. CDR3 in DNA: TGTGCCAGCAGCCTCCAAACAATCACCTACGAGCAGTACTTC. It specifies CASSLQTITYEQYF.

This clone has more than one count but fewer than ten. This chain joins TRBV10-2 and TRBJ1-1; no firm D call. With 2 bases removed from V and 3 bases from J, the gap between germline ends came to 10 bases. The CDR3 covers 14 residues. CDR1 is WSHSY, CDR2 SAAADI, per germline. CDR3 sequence: CASSEGLSDTEAFF. CDR3 DNA sequence: TGCGCCAGCAGTGAGGGCCTGTCGGACACTGAAGCTTTCTTT.

The rearrangement joins TRBV29-1 to TRBJ1-2; D uncertain. Trimming left V 2 bases short and J 2 bases short, with 6 bases between. CDR3 size: 12 residues. Germline CDR1 and CDR2: SQVTM and ANQGSEA. The CDR3 reads CSVEWQNYGYTF. The CDR3 DNA is TGCAGCGTTGAATGGCAGAACTATGGCTACACCTTC.

The gene calls are TRBV28 and TRBJ2-7; D is uncertain. The CDR3 covers 12 residues. V lost 7 bases and J lost 0, with 7 bases in between. The germline CDR1 and CDR2 sequences are MDHEN and SYDVKM. This chain's CDR3 is CASTGYSYEQYF. CDR3 nucleotide sequence: TGTGCCAGCACTGGGTACTCCTACGAGCAGTACTTC.

The rearrangement uses TRBV11-3 and TRBJ2-3; 12 bases line up with TRBD2. Germline CDR1 is SGHNT and CDR2 is YENEEA. The CDR3 is made up of 16 amino acids. The V and J ends lost 0 bases and 5 bases, in that order; junction bases with no gene match: 3. The CDR3 coding sequence is TGTGCCAGCAGCTTAGACCGACTAGCGGGAGAAGATACGCAGTATTTT. Amino acid sequence: CASSLDRLAGEDTQYF. Full variable domain (outside the CDR3, taken from reference TRBV11-3 and TRBJ2-3): EAGVVQSPRYKIIEKKQPVAFWCNPISGHNTLYWYLQNLGQGPELLIRYENEEAVDDSQLPKDRFSAERLKGVDSTLKIQPAELGDSAVYLCASSLDRLAGEDTQYFGPGTRLTVL.